Following are 17 T cell receptor beta chains from one sample sequenced in a study of blood T cell repertoires in COVID-19. Repertoires were generated with immunoSEQ multiplex PCR, while TCRdb's copy carries only in-frame clones and drops some. Of fewer than 200,000 clones in the sample, approximately 82% were seen once. The specimen was PBMCs or T cells enriched from blood (not recorded which). The receptor set was obtained from a woman aged 50 to 60 who had recovered from COVID-19.

The J gene is TRBJ1-4, the V gene TRBV5-1; a possible D gene is TRBD1 (5 bases). The CDR3 has 16 residues. Germline CDR1 and CDR2: SGHRS and YFSETQ. Trimming took 4 bases from V and 4 from J, leaving 17 bases between them. The CDR3 bases are TGCGCCAGCAGCCCGTCCCCCCCCGGGGGTAATGAAAAACTGTTTTTT. Amino acids: CASSPSPPGGNEKLFF.

The chain employs TRBV3-1 (or the pseudogene TRBV3-2) and TRBJ1-3; D unclear. Germline V CDR1 and CDR2: LGHDT, YNNKEL (reference sequence). The germline V and J ends were trimmed by 1 base and 0 bases, with 7 bases remaining between them. The CDR3 is 15 amino acids. The CDR3 here is CASSQGAISGNTIYF. The CDR3 nucleotides are TGTGCCAGCAGCCAAGGGGCCATCTCTGGAAACACCATATATTTT.

This chain joins TRBV6-1 and TRBJ1-3, with 8 nucleotides matching TRBD1. V shed 3 bases, J shed 4 bases, and the junction held 2 bases outside the gene matches. The germline CDR1 and CDR2 sequences are MNHNS and SASEGT. The CDR3 contains 14 residues. The CDR3 region has the DNA TGTGCCAGCAGTGACAGGGGGCAGGGAAACACCATATATTTT. Translating it yields CASSDRGQGNTIYF.

This rearrangement joins TRBV19 to TRBJ2-5; TRBD2 matches 10 bases. The germline V gene encodes CDR1 LNHDA and CDR2 SQIVND (reference sequence). The J segment lost 5 bases and the V segment lost 4 bases, leaving 4 bases of the junction unmatched. This CDR3 contains 14 residues. The CDR3 reads CASSNPTSGETQYF. CDR3 coding DNA: TGTGCCAGTAGTAACCCGACTAGCGGGGAGACCCAGTACTTC.

The chain recombines TRBV6-5 with TRBJ2-3, with 9 bases fitting TRBD1. This CDR3 has 13 amino acids. V shed 6 bases and J 6 bases; nucleotides not matched to a gene: 4. CDR1 is MNHEY, CDR2 SVGAGI, per germline. CDR3 sequence (DNA): TGTGCCAGCAGCGGACAGGGGTACGATACGCAGTATTTT. As protein: CASSGQGYDTQYF.

The chain uses TRBV6-2 or TRBV6-3 and TRBJ2-5; 7 nucleotides match TRBD2. The CDR3 totals 16 residues. After removal of 5 bases from V and 1 base from J, the junction contained 10 bases not matched to a gene. The germline V gene has CDR1 MNHEY and CDR2 SVGEGT. CDR3: CASSILAPDFQETQYF. DNA of the CDR3: TGTGCCAGCAGTATACTAGCGCCCGACTTCCAAGAGACCCAGTACTTC.

The V and J genes are TRBV4-1 and TRBJ1-4; D is undetermined. CDR3 length: 15 amino acids. Germline CDR1 reads MGHRA; CDR2 reads YSYEKL. V shed 1 base and J shed 0 bases, with 6 bases lying between them. The CDR3 sequence: CASSQARATNEKLFF. CDR3 nucleotide sequence: TGCGCCAGCAGCCAAGCGCGAGCAACTAATGAAAAACTGTTTTTT.

This chain links TRBV11-2 with TRBJ1-6, with 11 bases lining up with TRBD1. There are 15 residues in the CDR3. Looked up from germline, CDR1 is SGHAT and CDR2 is FQNNGV. The ends lost 4 bases at V and 9 bases at J; junction bases unmatched: 5. The DNA for the CDR3 is TGTGCCAGCAGCTGGGGGACAGGGGGTCGTTCACCCCTCCACTTT. This codes for CASSWGTGGRSPLHF.

The chain carries TRBV28 and TRBJ2-3, with 7 bases matching TRBD1. The CDR3 is 15 amino acids. Germline V gene data show CDR1 as MDHEN and CDR2 as SYDVKM. V lost 10 bases and J lost 3; bases outside the gene matches: 13. CDR3 nucleotide sequence: TGTGCCATTACATTATCCAGGGGGTTGACAGATACGCAGTATTTT. Amino acids: CAITLSRGLTDTQYF.

The chain employs TRBV30 and TRBJ1-6; weak D call: TRBD1 (6 bases). The V and J ends lost 0 bases and 10 bases respectively, with 13 bases between them. The CDR3 contains 14 residues. The V gene's germline CDR1 is GTSNPN and CDR2 SVGIG (reference sequence). The CDR3 nucleotides are TGTGCCTGGAGTGTAAATTGGGACAACTCACCCCTCCACTTT. It codes for CAWSVNWDNSPLHF.

This chain uses TRBV4-2 with TRBJ1-5; D possibly corresponds to TRBD1 (6 bases). CDR3 length: 15 amino acids. Trimming removed 0 bases from V and 3 bases from J, with 9 bases in between. The V gene's germline CDR1 is LGHNA and CDR2 YNFKEQ. The CDR3 sequence: CASSQEGHNNQPQHF. The CDR3 DNA follows: TGTGCCAGCAGCCAAGAGGGACATAACAATCAGCCCCAGCATTTT.

This clone has a count of ten or more. CDR3 protein: CACQTGTNQPQHF. In DNA, the CDR3 is TGTGCCTGCCAGACAGGGACAAATCAGCCCCAGCATTTT. The V and J genes are TRBV2 and TRBJ1-5; 7 positions match TRBD1. Germline CDR1 SNHLY, CDR2 FYNNEI. The CDR3 contains 13 residues. The J segment lost 4 bases and the V segment lost 11 bases, leaving 8 bases of the junction unmatched.

The gene calls are TRBV15 and TRBJ1-6; unclear D gene. The CDR3 covers 13 residues. Germline V lookup: CDR1 LNHNV, CDR2 YYDKDF (reference sequence). Trimming shortened V by 3 bases and J by 11 bases, and 11 bases separated the two germline ends. Written as DNA, the CDR3 is TGTGCCACCAGCAGGCCCCCCAGCGCACCCCTCCACTTT. Translating gives CATSRPPSAPLHF.

V is TRBV10-3 and J is TRBJ1-1, with 7 bases matching TRBD1. V was clipped by 6 bases and J by 7 bases; unmatched bases: 8. Per the germline V gene, CDR1 is ENHRY and CDR2 is SYGVKD. The length of the CDR3 is 13 residues. The CDR3 DNA follows: TGTGCCATCAGGAGTTTGACAGGGTTTGAAGCTTTCTTT. This translates into CAIRSLTGFEAFF.

The V call is TRBV30, the J call TRBJ1-2, with D possibly being TRBD1 (6 bases). Trimming took off 1 base at V and 2 bases at J, with 11 bases between the two ends. Germline values: CDR1 GTSNPN, CDR2 SVGIG (reference sequence). The CDR3 has 14 residues. The CDR3 sequence is CAWSGGGANYGYTF. The DNA for the CDR3 is TGTGCCTGGAGTGGTGGGGGCGCAAACTATGGCTACACCTTC.

The chain employs TRBV19 and TRBJ1-3; D gene uncertain. This CDR3 spans 14 amino acids. The germline V gene has CDR1 LNHDA and CDR2 SQIVND (reference sequence). V was cut by 3 bases and J by 2 bases, with 8 bases left in between. The CDR3 coding sequence is TGTGCCAGTAGTATCGGGGAGACTGGAAACACCATATATTTT. It yields the protein CASSIGETGNTIYF. Using reference TRBV19 and TRBJ1-3 for the parts outside the CDR3, the full variable domain is DGGITQSPKYLFRKEGQNVTLSCEQNLNHDAMYWYRQDPGQGLRLIYYSQIVNDFQKGDIAEGYSVSREKKESFPLTVTSAQKNPTAFYLCASSIGETGNTIYFGEGSWLTVV.

The chain couples TRBV2 to TRBJ1-2; weak D call: TRBD1 (5 bases). The ends were cut back, 2 bases at V and 8 bases at J, with 15 bases in the middle. The CDR3 sequence is 14 residues long. In germline, CDR1 is SNHLY, CDR2 FYNNEI. The CDR3 here is CASSENGGVGGYTF. CDR3 coding DNA: TGTGCCAGCAGTGAAAACGGGGGGGTAGGCGGCTACACCTTC.